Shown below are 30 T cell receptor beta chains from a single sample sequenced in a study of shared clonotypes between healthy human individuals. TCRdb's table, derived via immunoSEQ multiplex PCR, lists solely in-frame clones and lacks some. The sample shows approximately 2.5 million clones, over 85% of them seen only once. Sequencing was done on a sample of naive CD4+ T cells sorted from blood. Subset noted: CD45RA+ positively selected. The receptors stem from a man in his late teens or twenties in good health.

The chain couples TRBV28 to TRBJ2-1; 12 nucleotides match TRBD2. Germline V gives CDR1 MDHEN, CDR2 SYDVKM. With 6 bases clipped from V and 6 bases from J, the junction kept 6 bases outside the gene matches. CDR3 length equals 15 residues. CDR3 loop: CASRRLAGVPNEQFF. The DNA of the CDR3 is TGTGCCAGCAGAAGACTAGCGGGGGTTCCCAATGAGCAGTTCTTC.

The CDR3 sequence: CASSLGSGLFTDTQYF. Written as DNA, the CDR3 is TGCGCCAGCAGCTTGGGGTCGGGTTTGTTCACAGATACGCAGTATTTT. The rearrangement joins TRBV5-1 to TRBJ2-3; D gene ambiguous. V was trimmed by 0 bases and J by 2 bases, leaving 13 bases between them. CDR3 size: 16 residues. The germline gives CDR1 SGHRS, CDR2 YFSETQ.

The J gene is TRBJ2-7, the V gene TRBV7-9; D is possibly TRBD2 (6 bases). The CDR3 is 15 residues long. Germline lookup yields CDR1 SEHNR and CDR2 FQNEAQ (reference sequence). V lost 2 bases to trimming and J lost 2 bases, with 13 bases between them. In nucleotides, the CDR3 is TGTGCCAGCAGCTTAAAGGCCGGGAGTACCTACGAGCAGTACTTC. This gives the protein CASSLKAGSTYEQYF.

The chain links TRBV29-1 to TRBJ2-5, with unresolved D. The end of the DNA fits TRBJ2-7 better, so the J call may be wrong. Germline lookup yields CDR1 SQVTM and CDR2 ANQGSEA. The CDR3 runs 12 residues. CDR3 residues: CSVADTAYEQYF. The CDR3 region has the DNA TGCAGCGTTGCCGACACCGCCTACGAGCAGTACTTC.

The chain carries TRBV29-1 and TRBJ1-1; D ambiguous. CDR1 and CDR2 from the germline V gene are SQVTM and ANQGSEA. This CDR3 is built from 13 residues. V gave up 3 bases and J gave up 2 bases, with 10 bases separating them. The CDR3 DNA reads TGCAGCGTTGATTACGGAAGTAACACTGAAGCTTTCTTT. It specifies CSVDYGSNTEAFF.

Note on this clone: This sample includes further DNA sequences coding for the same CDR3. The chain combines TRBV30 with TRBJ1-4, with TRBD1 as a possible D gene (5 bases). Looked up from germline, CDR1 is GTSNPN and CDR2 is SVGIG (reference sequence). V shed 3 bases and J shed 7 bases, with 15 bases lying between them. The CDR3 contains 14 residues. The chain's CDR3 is CAWSVSGGGEKLFF. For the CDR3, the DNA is TGTGCCTGGAGCGTTAGCGGGGGTGGTGAAAAACTGTTTTTT.

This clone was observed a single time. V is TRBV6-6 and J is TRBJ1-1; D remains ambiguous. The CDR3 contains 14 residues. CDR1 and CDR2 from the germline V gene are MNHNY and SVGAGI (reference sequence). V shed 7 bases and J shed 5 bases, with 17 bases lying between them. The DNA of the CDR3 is TGTGCCAGCACGTTGGAGGGCCGATCTACTGAAGCTTTCTTT. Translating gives CASTLEGRSTEAFF.

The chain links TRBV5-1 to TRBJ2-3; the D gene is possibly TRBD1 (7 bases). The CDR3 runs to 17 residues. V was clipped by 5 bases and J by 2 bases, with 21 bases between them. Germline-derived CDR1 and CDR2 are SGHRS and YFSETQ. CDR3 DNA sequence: TGCGCCAGCAGGCGACTAGGGGGCCCTGGATCCACAGATACGCAGTATTTT. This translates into CASRRLGGPGSTDTQYF.

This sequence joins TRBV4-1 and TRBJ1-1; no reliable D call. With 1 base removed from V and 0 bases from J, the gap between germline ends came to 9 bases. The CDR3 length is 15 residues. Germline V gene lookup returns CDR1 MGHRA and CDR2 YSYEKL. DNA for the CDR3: TGCGCCAGCAGCCAAGGACTGAACATGAACACTGAAGCTTTCTTT. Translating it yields CASSQGLNMNTEAFF.

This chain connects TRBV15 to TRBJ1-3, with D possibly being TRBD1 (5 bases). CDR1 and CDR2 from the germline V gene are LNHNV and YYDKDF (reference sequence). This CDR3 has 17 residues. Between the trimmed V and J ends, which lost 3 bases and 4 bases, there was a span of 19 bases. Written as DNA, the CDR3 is TGTGCCACCAGCAGGGTAGCAGGGCAGTACCGCGGAAACACCATATATTTT. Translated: CATSRVAGQYRGNTIYF.

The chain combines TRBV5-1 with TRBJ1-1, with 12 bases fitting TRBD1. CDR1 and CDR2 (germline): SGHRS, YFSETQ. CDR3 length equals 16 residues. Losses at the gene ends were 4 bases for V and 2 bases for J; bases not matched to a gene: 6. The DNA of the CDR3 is TGCGCCAGCAGCCCGGGACAGGGGGCCCTTAACACTGAAGCTTTCTTT. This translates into CASSPGQGALNTEAFF.

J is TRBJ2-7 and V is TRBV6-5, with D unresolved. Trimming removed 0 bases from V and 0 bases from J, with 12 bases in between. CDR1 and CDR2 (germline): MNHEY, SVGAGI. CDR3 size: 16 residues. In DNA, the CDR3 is TGTGCCAGCAGTTACTCCCAGGAAGTACCCTCCTACGAGCAGTACTTC. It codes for CASSYSQEVPSYEQYF.

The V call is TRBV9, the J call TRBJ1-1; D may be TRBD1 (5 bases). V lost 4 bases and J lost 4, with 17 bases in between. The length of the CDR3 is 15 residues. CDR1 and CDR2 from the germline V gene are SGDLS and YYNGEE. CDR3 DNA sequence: TGTGCCAGCAGCTCGAAAGGGGCGCTGGGCACTGAAGCTTTCTTT. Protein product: CASSSKGALGTEAFF.

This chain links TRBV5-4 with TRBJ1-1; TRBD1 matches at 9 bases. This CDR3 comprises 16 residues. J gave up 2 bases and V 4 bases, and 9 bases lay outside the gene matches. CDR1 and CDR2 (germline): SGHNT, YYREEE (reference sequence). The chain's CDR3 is CASSGHGQGINTEAFF. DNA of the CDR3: TGTGCCAGCAGCGGGCACGGACAGGGGATAAACACTGAAGCTTTCTTT. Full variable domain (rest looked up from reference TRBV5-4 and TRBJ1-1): ETGVTQSPTHLIKTRGQQVTLRCSSQSGHNTVSWYQQALGQGPQFIFQYYREEENGRGNFPPRFSGLQFPNYSSELNVNALELDDSALYLCASSGHGQGINTEAFFGQGTRLTVV.

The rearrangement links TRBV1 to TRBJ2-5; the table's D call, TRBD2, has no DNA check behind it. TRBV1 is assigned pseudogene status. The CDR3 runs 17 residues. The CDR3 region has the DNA TGCACCAGCAGGGGTAGCGGGAGGATAAGGGGGCAAGAGACCCAGTACTTC. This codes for CTSRGSGRIRGQETQYF.

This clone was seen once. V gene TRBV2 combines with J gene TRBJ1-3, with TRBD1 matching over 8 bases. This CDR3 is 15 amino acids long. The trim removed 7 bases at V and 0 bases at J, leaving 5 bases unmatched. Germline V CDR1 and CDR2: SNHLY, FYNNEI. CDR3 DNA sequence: TGTGCCAGCACTTGGGACAGGTCCTCTGGAAACACCATATATTTT. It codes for CASTWDRSSGNTIYF. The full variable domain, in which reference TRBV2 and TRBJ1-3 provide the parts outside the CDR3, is EPEVTQTPSHQVTQMGQEVILRCVPISNHLYFYWYRQILGQKVEFLVSFYNNEISEKSEIFDDQFSVERPDGSNFTLKIRSTKLEDSAMYFCASTWDRSSGNTIYFGEGSWLTVV.

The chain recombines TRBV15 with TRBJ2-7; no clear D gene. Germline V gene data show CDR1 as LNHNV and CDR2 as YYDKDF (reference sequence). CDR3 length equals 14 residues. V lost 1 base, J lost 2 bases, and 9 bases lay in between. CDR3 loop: CATSRGGVTYEQYF. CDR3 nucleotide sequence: TGTGCCACCAGCAGAGGTGGGGTGACCTACGAGCAGTACTTC.

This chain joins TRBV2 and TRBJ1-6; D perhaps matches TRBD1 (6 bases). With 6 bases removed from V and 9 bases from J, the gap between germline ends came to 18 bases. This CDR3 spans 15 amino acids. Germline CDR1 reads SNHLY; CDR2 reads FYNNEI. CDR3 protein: CASRTSEGGLSPLHF. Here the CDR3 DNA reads TGTGCCAGCAGGACCTCCGAGGGGGGACTTTCACCCCTCCACTTT. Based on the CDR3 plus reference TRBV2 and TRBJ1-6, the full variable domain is EPEVTQTPSHQVTQMGQEVILRCVPISNHLYFYWYRQILGQKVEFLVSFYNNEISEKSEIFDDQFSVERPDGSNFTLKIRSTKLEDSAMYFCASRTSEGGLSPLHFGNGTRLTVT.

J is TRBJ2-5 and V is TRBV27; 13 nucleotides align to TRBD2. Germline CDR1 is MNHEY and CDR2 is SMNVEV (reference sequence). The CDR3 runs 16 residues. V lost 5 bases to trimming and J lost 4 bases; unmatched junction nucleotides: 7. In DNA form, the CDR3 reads TGTGCCAGCAGTCCCGGACTAGCGGGAGTGAGAGAGACCCAGTACTTC. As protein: CASSPGLAGVRETQYF.

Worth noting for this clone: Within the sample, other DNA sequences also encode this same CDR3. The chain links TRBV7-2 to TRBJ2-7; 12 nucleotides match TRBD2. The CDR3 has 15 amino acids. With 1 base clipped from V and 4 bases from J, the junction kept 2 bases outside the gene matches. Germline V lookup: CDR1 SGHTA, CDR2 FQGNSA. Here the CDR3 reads CASSLELAGGYEQYF. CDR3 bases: TGTGCCAGCAGCTTAGAACTAGCGGGAGGATACGAGCAGTACTTC.

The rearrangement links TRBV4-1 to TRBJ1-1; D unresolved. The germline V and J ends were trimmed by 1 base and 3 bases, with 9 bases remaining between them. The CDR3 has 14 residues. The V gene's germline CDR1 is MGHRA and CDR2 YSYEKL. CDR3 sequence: CASSQGVLDTEAFF. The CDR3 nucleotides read TGCGCCAGCAGCCAAGGCGTTTTGGACACTGAAGCTTTCTTT.

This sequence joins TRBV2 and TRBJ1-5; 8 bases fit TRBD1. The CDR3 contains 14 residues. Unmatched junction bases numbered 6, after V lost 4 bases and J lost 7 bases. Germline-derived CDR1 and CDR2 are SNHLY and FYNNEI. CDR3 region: CASSGTGSRQPQHF. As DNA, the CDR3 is TGTGCCAGCAGTGGGACAGGGAGTCGGCAGCCCCAGCATTTT.

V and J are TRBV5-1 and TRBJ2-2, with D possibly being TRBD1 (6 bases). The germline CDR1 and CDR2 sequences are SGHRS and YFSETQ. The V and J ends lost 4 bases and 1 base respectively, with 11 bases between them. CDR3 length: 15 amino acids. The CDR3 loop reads CASSRDTKNTGELFF. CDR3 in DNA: TGCGCCAGCAGCAGGGACACAAAGAACACCGGGGAGCTGTTTTTT. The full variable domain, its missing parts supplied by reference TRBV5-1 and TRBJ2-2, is KAGVTQTPRYLIKTRGQQVTLSCSPISGHRSVSWYQQTPGQGLQFLFEYFSETQRNKGNFPGRFSGRQFSNSRSEMNVSTLELGDSALYLCASSRDTKNTGELFFGEGSRLTVL.

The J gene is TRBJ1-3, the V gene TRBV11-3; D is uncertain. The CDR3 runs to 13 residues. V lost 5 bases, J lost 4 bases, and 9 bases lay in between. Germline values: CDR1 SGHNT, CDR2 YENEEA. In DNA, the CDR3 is TGTGCCAGCAGCGTGGACGGAGGAAACACCATATATTTT. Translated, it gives CASSVDGGNTIYF.

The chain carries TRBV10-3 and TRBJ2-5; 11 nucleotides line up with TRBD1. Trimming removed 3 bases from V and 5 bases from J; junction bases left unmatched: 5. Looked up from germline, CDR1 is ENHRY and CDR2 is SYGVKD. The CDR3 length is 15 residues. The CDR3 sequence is CAISDGQGARETQYF. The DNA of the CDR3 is TGTGCCATCAGTGACGGACAGGGGGCGAGGGAGACCCAGTACTTC.

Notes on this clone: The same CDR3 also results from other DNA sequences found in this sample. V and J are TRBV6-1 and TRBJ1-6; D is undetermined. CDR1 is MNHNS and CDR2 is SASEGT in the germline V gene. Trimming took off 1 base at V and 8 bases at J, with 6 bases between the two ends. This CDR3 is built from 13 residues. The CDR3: CASSEVRYSPLHF. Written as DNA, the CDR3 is TGTGCCAGCAGTGAAGTGAGGTATTCACCCCTCCACTTT.

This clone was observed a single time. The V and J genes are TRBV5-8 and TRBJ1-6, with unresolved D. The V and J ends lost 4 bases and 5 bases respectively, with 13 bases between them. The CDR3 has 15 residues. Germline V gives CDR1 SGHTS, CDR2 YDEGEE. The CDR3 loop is CASSDWTRDNSPLHF. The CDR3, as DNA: TGTGCCAGCAGCGATTGGACTCGGGATAATTCACCCCTCCACTTT. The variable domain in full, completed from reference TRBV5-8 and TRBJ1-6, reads EAGVTQSPTHLIKTRGQQATLRCSPISGHTSVYWYQQALGLGLQFLLWYDEGEERNRGNFPPRFSGRQFPNYSSELNVNALELEDSALYLCASSDWTRDNSPLHFGNGTRLTVT.

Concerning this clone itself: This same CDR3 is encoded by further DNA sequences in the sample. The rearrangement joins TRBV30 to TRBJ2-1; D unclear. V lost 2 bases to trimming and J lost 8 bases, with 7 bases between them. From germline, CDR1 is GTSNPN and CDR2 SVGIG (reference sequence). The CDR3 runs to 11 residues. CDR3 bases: TGTGCCTGGAGTACTGGGGATGAGCAGTTCTTC. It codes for CAWSTGDEQFF.

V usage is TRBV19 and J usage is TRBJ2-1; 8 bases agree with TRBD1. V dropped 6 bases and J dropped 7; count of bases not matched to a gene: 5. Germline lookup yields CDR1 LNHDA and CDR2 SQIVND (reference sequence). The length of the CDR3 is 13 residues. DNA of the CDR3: TGTGCCAGTAGCACACGACAGGGGAATGAGCAGTTCTTC. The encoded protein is CASSTRQGNEQFF. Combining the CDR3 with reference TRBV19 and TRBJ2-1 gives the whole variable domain DGGITQSPKYLFRKEGQNVTLSCEQNLNHDAMYWYRQDPGQGLRLIYYSQIVNDFQKGDIAEGYSVSREKKESFPLTVTSAQKNPTAFYLCASSTRQGNEQFFGPGTRLTVL.

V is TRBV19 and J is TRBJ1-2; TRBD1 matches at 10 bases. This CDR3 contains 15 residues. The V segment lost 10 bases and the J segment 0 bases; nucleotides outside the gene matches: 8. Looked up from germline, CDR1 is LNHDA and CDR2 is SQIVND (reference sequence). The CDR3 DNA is TGTGCCACTGGGACAGGGGCTATAGCTAACTATGGCTACACCTTC. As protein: CATGTGAIANYGYTF.